The source of this T cell receptor (beta chain) is a study of radiotherapy plus CTLA-4 blockade in lung cancer. Study-level points and caveats: Clones derived from tumor TCRs expanded in blood after radiotherapy plus ipilimumab.

Some clones are missing from TCRdb's copy, which holds only in-frame ones; the method was immunoSEQ multiplex PCR. Here the sample spans about 78,000 clones, more than 75% being singletons. This clone occurred a few times. Its antigen is unidentified. The CDR3 extends over 14 amino acids. V was clipped by 4 bases and J by 3 bases, with 11 bases between them. The germline V gene encodes CDR1 SGDLS and CDR2 YYNGEE. The chain employs TRBV9 and TRBJ2-1, with D maybe TRBD2 (6 bases). Material: peripheral blood, obtained from a patient treated with radiotherapy plus ipilimumab. The clonotype originates from a human donor with non-small cell lung cancer who had a partial response to radiotherapy plus ipilimumab. The CDR3 bases are TGTGCCAGCAGCCCCCAGACTAGCTACAATGAGCAGTTCTTC. Protein: CASSPQTSYNEQFF.